The present entry profiles one T cell receptor beta chain with its context. The target of this receptor is not known. Base qualities are not recorded, but no much larger clone differs from it by a single base. This specimen belongs to a study of T cell responses to AZD1222 COVID-19 vaccine (dated by TCRdb to 2020 to 2023). At the level of the whole study: AZD1222 recipients whose second dose came at about 4 weeks and those whose second dose came at about 12 weeks were combined into one group, since spike-specific TCR depth and breadth did not differ between the two schedules. A total of approximately 250 trial participants underwent TCR sequencing, of whom 207 had received two doses of AZD1222 and roughly 26 had received two doses of the MenACWY control vaccine. Trial participants were enrolled by age into 18-55, 56-69 and 70-plus year subgroups, with 148, 28 and 57 TCR-sequenced participants respectively. General study outcomes and caveats: Spike-specific TCR breadth and depth rose significantly after two AZD1222 doses compared with day 0 and with MenACWY recipients. Most participants were white British and females outnumbered males, and the authors suggested that clonal diversity may have been underestimated. The 56-69-year group was small, and its depth increase did not reach significance, likely because of low power. The whole spike protein was spanned by vaccine-associated CD4 TCRs, and dominant responses were seen in regions 160-218 and 743-854. Only a handful of AZD1222 recipients were SARS-CoV-2 seropositive at baseline, limiting conclusions about previously exposed vaccinees. Reportedly, almost half of the unique spike-specific TCRs recognized epitopes lying outside the regions that are mutated in the B.1.351 and B.1.1.7 variants. No day 14 peak-response samples were available, so repertoires were characterized only after the peak T cell response.

The CDR3 regions of human TCRbeta chains were subjected to immunosequencing. The original pipeline was this. Repertoire TCRs were matched against a reference library of SARS-CoV-2-specific TCRs generated with the MIRA antigen-specificity platform. Breadth was defined as the fraction of unique TCRs that were SARS-CoV-2-associated, and depth was defined as the fraction of total T cells that were SARS-CoV-2-associated. Using the MIRA data, each spike-specific TCR was assigned both to the spike region to which the TCR was reactive and to a CD4 or CD8 class. Log10-transformed breadth and depth values were compared by one-way ANOVA with Sidak's multiple comparisons tests. In TCRdb, the immuneACCESS table is reduced to in-frame sequences with V and J assigned. These tables do not hold every clone; where another copy was compared, an unresolved V gene accounts for under half, and the others remain unexplained. The V and J calls and clone size come from that table; D and trimming were worked out from the DNA. This sample is represented by around 100,000 clones; about 88% of them were singletons. The biggest ten clones account for roughly a sixth of the sample.

The CDR3 covers 18 residues, taking in both the cysteine and the phenylalanine. The CDR3 DNA has 54 bases and is translated from base 1. V and J are truncated by 0 bases and 2 bases respectively, leaving an intervening sequence of 19 bases. According to the germline V gene (reference sequence), CDR1 reads SGHNT and CDR2 reads YYREEE. The time point label for this specimen denotes: baseline before first vaccination. Vaccinee samples were obtained from the UK trials COV001 and COV002, which included a single-blind randomized controlled phase 2/3 trial of AZD1222 (ChAdOx1 nCoV-19) in healthy adults. For TCRbeta chain sequencing, PBMC samples were collected from trial participants at day 0 and at day 28 after the second dose.

In this chain, TRBV5-4 is recombined with TRBJ2-3, with the D assignment possibly TRBD1 or TRBD2, given 5 matching bases for each. The material was peripheral blood, obtained on day 0 of AZD1222 vaccination. This clonotype was obtained from an adult in good health. The encoded CDR3 is CASSLDQSVGVFTDTQYF. At the DNA level, the sequence is TGTGCCAGCAGCTTGGATCAGTCAGTGGGGGTGTTCACAGATACGCAGTATTTT.